The 20 T cell receptor beta chains in this list originate from one sample, sequenced in a study of beta chain features in type 1 diabetes. What was sequenced were expressed TCRB transcripts, since all of the isolated RNA had been reverse transcribed. Profiled with immunoSEQ multiplex PCR; TCRdb holds only in-frame clones, not every one. The data show more than 120,000 clones, with 8.5% to 12% seen just once and approximately 1.3% held by the top ten. The material sequenced was naive CD4+ T cells from blood. All receptors derive from a man younger than 35 in good health.

The sample holds a few counts of this clone. The CDR3 coding sequence is TGTGCCAGCGTCGGACAGGGAGTTTCACCCCTCCACTTT. It translates to CASVGQGVSPLHF. V usage is TRBV6-1 and J usage is TRBJ1-6, with TRBD1 matching 8 bases. CDR3 length equals 13 residues. Looked up from germline, CDR1 is MNHNS and CDR2 is SASEGT. The V gene end was trimmed by 8 bases and the J gene end by 9 bases; junction bases not matched to a gene: 6.

This clone was counted ten times or more. The V and J genes are TRBV11-2 and TRBJ2-3; tentative D call: TRBD1 (6 bases). There are 15 residues in the CDR3. Germline V gives CDR1 SGHAT, CDR2 FQNNGV. Trimming shortened V by 5 bases and J by 4 bases, and 16 bases separated the two germline ends. The CDR3 nucleotides are TGTGCCAGCAGCGCGCGAATCGACAGGCCAGATACGCAGTATTTT. Encoded protein: CASSARIDRPDTQYF.

This clone was seen a handful of times. The chain combines TRBV11-2 with TRBJ1-6; 8 bases map to TRBD1. The CDR3 length is 15 residues. V lost 6 bases to trimming and J lost 7 bases; unmatched junction nucleotides: 8. CDR1 and CDR2 (germline): SGHAT, FQNNGV. The CDR3, as DNA: TGTGCCAGCAGATTCGACAGGGGAACCAATTCACCCCTCCACTTT. It codes for CASRFDRGTNSPLHF.

This clone appeared a few times. The genes are TRBV2 and TRBJ2-7; tentatively, D is TRBD1 (5 bases). This CDR3 spans 12 amino acids. Trimming cost V 6 bases and J 3 bases, with 9 bases left between them. CDR1 and CDR2 from the germline V gene are SNHLY and FYNNEI. CDR3 sequence (DNA): TGTGCCAGCAGGCAGACAGTCTACGAGCAGTACTTC. The encoded protein is CASRQTVYEQYF.

This clone was detected many times. The chain uses TRBV7-8 and TRBJ2-7, with TRBD1 identical over 8 bases. The CDR3 runs to 14 residues. Germline CDR1 and CDR2: SGHVS and FQNEAQ. V was clipped by 6 bases and J by 5 bases; unmatched bases: 9. The chain's CDR3 is CASRGDRFGNEQYF. Written as DNA, the CDR3 is TGTGCCAGCAGGGGGGACAGGTTTGGGAACGAGCAGTACTTC.

The table lists this clone with many counts. CDR3 in DNA: TGTGCCAGTAGGTCTGGCGGGGGGAACACAGATACGCAGTATTTT. It yields the protein CASRSGGGNTDTQYF. This chain joins TRBV19 and TRBJ2-3; TRBD2 aligns across 8 bases. Germline lookup yields CDR1 LNHDA and CDR2 SQIVND (reference sequence). The trim removed 6 bases at V and 2 bases at J, leaving 7 bases unmatched. The CDR3 is made up of 15 amino acids.

This chain uses TRBV6-5 with TRBJ2-7; TRBD2 agrees at 7 bases. The ends lost 4 bases at V and 1 base at J; junction bases unmatched: 10. This CDR3 is 16 amino acids long. Germline V lookup: CDR1 MNHEY, CDR2 SVGAGI. The CDR3: CASSSPPGRGSYEQYF. The CDR3 DNA reads as TGTGCCAGCAGTTCCCCCCCGGGGAGGGGATCCTACGAGCAGTACTTC.

This clone has only a few counts. The chain carries TRBV6-5 and TRBJ2-7; D is undetermined. CDR3 length: 13 residues. Trimming cost V 6 bases and J 2 bases, with 11 bases left between them. CDR1 is MNHEY, CDR2 SVGAGI, per germline. The CDR3 DNA follows: TGTGCCAGCAGGGCCCCTCAAACCTACGAGCAGTACTTC. It yields the protein CASRAPQTYEQYF.

This clone has a handful of counts. J is TRBJ2-5 and V is TRBV7-6; the match to TRBD2 covers 12 bases. V shed 5 bases and J 1 base; nucleotides not matched to a gene: 2. This CDR3 region has 15 residues. Germline CDR1 and CDR2: SGHVS and FNYEAQ. The CDR3 coding sequence is TGTGCCAGCAGCGAACTAGCGGGGGGCCAAGAGACCCAGTACTTC. It yields the protein CASSELAGGQETQYF.

The chain recombines TRBV19 with TRBJ1-5; D gene unclear. Germline CDR1 is LNHDA and CDR2 is SQIVND (reference sequence). V was clipped by 6 bases and J by 3 bases, with 18 bases between them. The CDR3 has 16 amino acids. The CDR3 sequence: CASSPEAGRDNQPQHF. Written as DNA, the CDR3 is TGTGCCAGTAGCCCAGAGGCAGGACGGGACAATCAGCCCCAGCATTTT. Combining the CDR3 with reference TRBV19 and TRBJ1-5 gives the whole variable domain DGGITQSPKYLFRKEGQNVTLSCEQNLNHDAMYWYRQDPGQGLRLIYYSQIVNDFQKGDIAEGYSVSREKKESFPLTVTSAQKNPTAFYLCASSPEAGRDNQPQHFGDGTRLSIL.

Only a few counts were recorded for this clone. The V gene is TRBV14, the J gene TRBJ2-5, with TRBD2 matching 8 bases. The CDR3 contains 17 residues. The J segment lost 4 bases and the V segment lost 4 bases, leaving 14 bases of the junction unmatched. Germline assignment: CDR1 SGHDN and CDR2 FVKESK. The CDR3 is CASSLNPAGGPGETQYF. The DNA for the CDR3 is TGTGCCAGCAGCCTCAACCCGGCGGGGGGCCCTGGAGAGACCCAGTACTTC. The entire variable domain, with the rest obtained from reference TRBV14 and TRBJ2-5, is as follows: EAGVTQFPSHSVIEKGQTVTLRCDPISGHDNLYWYRRVMGKEIKFLLHFVKESKQDESGMPNNRFLAERTGGTYSTLKVQPAELEDSGVYFCASSLNPAGGPGETQYFGPGTRLLVL.

Only a few counts were recorded for this clone. The chain recombines TRBV5-1 with TRBJ1-4; D perhaps matches TRBD1 (6 bases). This CDR3 has 15 amino acids. Trimming pared 2 bases from V and 3 bases from J, leaving 11 bases between. Germline lookup yields CDR1 SGHRS and CDR2 YFSETQ. The CDR3 here is CASSLQGSPNEKLFF. The DNA for the CDR3 is TGCGCCAGCAGCTTACAGGGTTCGCCTAATGAAAAACTGTTTTTT.

This sequence joins TRBV7-9 and TRBJ2-3; a possible D gene is TRBD2 (7 bases). V lost 5 bases to trimming and J lost 6 bases, with 21 bases between them. Germline assignment: CDR1 SEHNR and CDR2 FQNEAQ (reference sequence). CDR3 length: 16 residues. CDR3 nucleotide sequence: TGTGCCAGCAGCCCAAAGCGGGGAGGGGGATCCGATACGCAGTATTTT. As protein: CASSPKRGGGSDTQYF.

This clone was counted a few times. The gene calls are TRBV30 and TRBJ1-5; D might be TRBD1 (6 bases). The CDR3 runs 16 residues. From germline, CDR1 is GTSNPN and CDR2 SVGIG (reference sequence). Trimming cost V 0 bases and J 6 bases, with 18 bases left between them. CDR3 DNA: TGTGCCTGGAGTGTAAATGGCAGGGGATTGGGTCAGCCCCAGCATTTT. This translates into CAWSVNGRGLGQPQHF. Full variable domain (outside the CDR3, taken from reference TRBV30 and TRBJ1-5): SQTIHQWPATLVQPVGSPLSLECTVEGTSNPNLYWYRQAAGRGLQLLFYSVGIGQISSEVPQNLSASRPQDRQFILSSKKLLLSDSGFYLCAWSVNGRGLGQPQHFGDGTRLSIL.

CDR3 region: CASSSVYEQYF. CDR3 in DNA: TGTGCCAGCAGTTCGGTCTACGAGCAGTACTTC. The rearrangement joins TRBV6-1 to TRBJ2-7, with D uncertain. V was shortened by 5 bases and J by 3 bases, with 5 bases between the two germline ends. The CDR3 length is 11 residues. Germline V CDR1 and CDR2: MNHNS, SASEGT.

The rearrangement links TRBV9 to TRBJ2-7; D is possibly TRBD1 (5 bases). This CDR3 has 18 residues. The germline V gene encodes CDR1 SGDLS and CDR2 YYNGEE. Trimming left V 0 bases short and J 1 base short, with 20 bases between. CDR3 in amino acids: CASSVEFPRAQASYEQYF. CDR3 nucleotide sequence: TGTGCCAGCAGCGTAGAATTTCCCAGGGCTCAAGCTTCCTACGAGCAGTACTTC.

The chain joins TRBV30 to TRBJ1-2, with 11 bases fitting TRBD1. This CDR3 is built from 16 residues. Germline values: CDR1 GTSNPN, CDR2 SVGIG (reference sequence). V shed 3 bases and J 7 bases; nucleotides not matched to a gene: 13. The CDR3 sequence is CAWRAYRDRGISGYTF. The CDR3 DNA is TGTGCCTGGAGAGCCTACCGGGACAGGGGGATTAGTGGCTACACCTTC. Filled out from reference TRBV30 and TRBJ1-2, the complete variable domain reads SQTIHQWPATLVQPVGSPLSLECTVEGTSNPNLYWYRQAAGRGLQLLFYSVGIGQISSEVPQNLSASRPQDRQFILSSKKLLLSDSGFYLCAWRAYRDRGISGYTFGSGTRLTVV.

This clone has more than one count but fewer than ten. This chain joins TRBV19 and TRBJ2-7; D is possibly TRBD2 (6 bases). There are 12 residues in the CDR3. V lost 5 bases and J 5 bases, leaving 10 bases between the germline ends. CDR1 is LNHDA and CDR2 is SQIVND in the germline V gene (reference sequence). This CDR3 reads CASSPEGHEQYF. In nucleotides, the CDR3 is TGTGCCAGTAGTCCGGAGGGGCACGAGCAGTACTTC.

The gene calls are TRBV27 and TRBJ2-7; 9 nucleotides agree with TRBD1. The ends lost 2 bases at V and 2 bases at J; junction bases unmatched: 10. Germline V gives CDR1 MNHEY, CDR2 SMNVEV (reference sequence). This CDR3 spans 17 amino acids. The CDR3 loop reads CASSLRIQGAYPYEQYF. CDR3 bases: TGTGCCAGCAGTTTAAGGATACAGGGGGCCTATCCCTACGAGCAGTACTTC.

The gene calls are TRBV2 and TRBJ2-5, with 7 bases lining up with TRBD1. Germline values: CDR1 SNHLY, CDR2 FYNNEI. This CDR3 has 14 residues. Trimming took 6 bases from V and 3 from J; bases not matched to a gene: 7. The CDR3 DNA reads as TGTGCCAGCAGGGGGGACAGCAGGGAAGAGACCCAGTACTTC. Its protein product is CASRGDSREETQYF.